The sequence of this T cell receptor (beta chain) was determined in a study of technical replicates of blood from a handful of donors. Data came from immunoSEQ multiplex PCR; TCRdb stores just in-frame clones and leaves some out. This sample has about 70,000 clones; almost 98% occur once, and the top ten carry approximately 0.21%. The V end was cut by 3 bases, the J end by 0 bases, with 8 bases between. Germline V gene data show CDR1 as SEHNR and CDR2 as FQNEAQ (reference sequence). The length of the CDR3 is 14 residues. The chain links TRBV7-9 to TRBJ1-2; D is ambiguous. The specimen sequenced was T cells isolated from PBMCs. This clonotype originated in a human donor in good health. Here the CDR3 reads CASSFGSPNYGYTF. CDR3 nucleotides: TGTGCCAGCAGCTTCGGTAGCCCTAACTATGGCTACACCTTC.